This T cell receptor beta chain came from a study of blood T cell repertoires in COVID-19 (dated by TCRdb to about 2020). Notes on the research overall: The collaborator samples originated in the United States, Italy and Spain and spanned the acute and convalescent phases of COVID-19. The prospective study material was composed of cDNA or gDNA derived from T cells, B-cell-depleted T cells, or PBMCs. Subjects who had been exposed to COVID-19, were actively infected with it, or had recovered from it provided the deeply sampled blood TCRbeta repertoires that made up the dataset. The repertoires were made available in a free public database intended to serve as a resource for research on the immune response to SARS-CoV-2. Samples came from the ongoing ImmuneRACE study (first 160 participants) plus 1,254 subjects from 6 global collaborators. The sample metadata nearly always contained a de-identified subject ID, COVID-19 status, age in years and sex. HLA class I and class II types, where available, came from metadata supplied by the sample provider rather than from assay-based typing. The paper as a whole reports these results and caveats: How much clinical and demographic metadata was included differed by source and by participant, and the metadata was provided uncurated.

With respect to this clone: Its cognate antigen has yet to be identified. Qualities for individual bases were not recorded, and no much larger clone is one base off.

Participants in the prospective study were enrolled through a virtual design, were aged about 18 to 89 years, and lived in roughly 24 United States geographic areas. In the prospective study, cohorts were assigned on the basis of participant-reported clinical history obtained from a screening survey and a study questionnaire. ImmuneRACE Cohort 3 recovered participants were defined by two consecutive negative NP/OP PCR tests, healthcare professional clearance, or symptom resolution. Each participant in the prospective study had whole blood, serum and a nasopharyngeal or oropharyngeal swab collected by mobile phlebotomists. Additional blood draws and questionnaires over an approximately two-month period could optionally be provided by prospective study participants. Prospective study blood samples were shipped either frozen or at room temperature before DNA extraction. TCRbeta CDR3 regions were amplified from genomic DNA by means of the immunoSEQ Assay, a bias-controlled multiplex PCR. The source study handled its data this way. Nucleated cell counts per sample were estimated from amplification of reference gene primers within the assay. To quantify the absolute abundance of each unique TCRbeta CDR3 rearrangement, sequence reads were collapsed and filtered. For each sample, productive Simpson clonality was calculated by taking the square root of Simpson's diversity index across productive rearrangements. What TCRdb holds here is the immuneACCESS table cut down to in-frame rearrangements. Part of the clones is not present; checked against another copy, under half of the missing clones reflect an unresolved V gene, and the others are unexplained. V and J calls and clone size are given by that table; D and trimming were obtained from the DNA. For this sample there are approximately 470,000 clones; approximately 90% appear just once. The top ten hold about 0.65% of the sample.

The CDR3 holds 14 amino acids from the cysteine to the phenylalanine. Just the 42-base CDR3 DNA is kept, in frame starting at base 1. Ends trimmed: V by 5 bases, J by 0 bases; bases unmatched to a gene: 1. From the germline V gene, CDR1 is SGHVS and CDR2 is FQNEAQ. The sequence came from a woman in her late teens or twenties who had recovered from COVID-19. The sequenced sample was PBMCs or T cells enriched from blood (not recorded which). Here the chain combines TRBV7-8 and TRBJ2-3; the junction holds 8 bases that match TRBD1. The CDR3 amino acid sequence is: CASSPGGSTDTQYF. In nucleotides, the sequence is TGTGCCAGCAGCCCAGGGGGCAGCACAGATACGCAGTATTTT.